This T cell receptor (beta chain) was documented in a study of radiotherapy plus CTLA-4 blockade in lung cancer (dated by TCRdb to the late 2010s). Background on the whole study: Among enrolled patients, approximately 18% had an objective response and roughly 30% reached disease control. Broader findings and caveats from the paper: The strongest predictors of response were reported to be early dynamic shifts in blood T cell clones along with a rise in serum interferon-beta following radiation. After treatment with radiotherapy and ipilimumab, TCR clones that came from tumors expanded in the peripheral blood.

From cysteine to phenylalanine, the CDR3 is 12 amino acids long. Of all the DNA, just the CDR3 is kept, 36 bases in frame from base 1. The germline V gene provides CDR1 SNHLY and CDR2 FYNNEI. V sheds 9 bases and J sheds 4 bases, leaving 12 bases between their ends. The study tested focal radiation therapy combined with CTLA-4 blockade (ipilimumab) in patients with chemo-refractory metastatic non-small-cell lung cancer. Libraries came from the immunoSEQ multiplex PCR assay. This is the immuneACCESS table as TCRdb keeps it, with only in-frame sequences that have V and J called. A part of the clones is gone; compared with another copy, unresolved V genes explain less than half, and the rest is unexplained. A total of tens of thousands of clones appear in this sample, approximately 85% of them only once. About 5.6% of the sample lies in the top ten. A note on this clone: It lacks a known antigen. The input lacks base qualities; no much larger clone sits a single base away.

The rearranged chain carries TRBV2 and TRBJ1-1, and the D gene may be TRBD1, 6 bases matching. The TCR sequence derives from a human donor with non-small cell lung cancer who had stable disease on radiotherapy plus ipilimumab. The sequences come from peripheral blood, collected from a patient treated with radiotherapy plus ipilimumab. The DNA sequence is as follows: TGTGCCAGTTCACGAGGGGGCACTGAAGCTTTCTTT. This sequence encodes CASSRGGTEAFF.